These 19 T cell receptor beta chains originate from one sample sequenced in a study of PD-L1 blockade in urothelial cancer. Data came from immunoSEQ multiplex PCR; TCRdb stores just in-frame clones and leaves some out. This table has about 55,000 clones, 60% to 80% appearing once. The specimen was PBMCs, collected around atezolizumab (anti-PD-L1) treatment. The receptor source for this set is a man aged 65-85 years with urothelial cancer.

This clone was observed a handful of times. This rearrangement joins TRBV18 to TRBJ2-5; 10 bases agree with TRBD1. The CDR3 length is 18 residues. V was clipped by 3 bases and J by 2 bases; unmatched bases: 12. Per the germline V gene, CDR1 is KGHSH and CDR2 is LQKENI. The DNA of the CDR3 is TGTGCCAGCTCACCTATAGGCATGACAGGGGGCATGCAAGAGACCCAGTACTTC. Translation gives CASSPIGMTGGMQETQYF. The whole variable domain, filled in from reference TRBV18 and TRBJ2-5, reads NAGVMQNPRHLVRRRGQEARLRCSPMKGHSHVYWYRQLPEEGLKFMVYLQKENIIDESGMPKERFSAEFPKEGPSILRIQQVVRGDSAAYFCASSPIGMTGGMQETQYFGPGTRLLVL.

This chain links TRBV11-3 with TRBJ2-1; the match to TRBD2 covers 9 bases. V gave up 1 base and J gave up 5 bases; unmatched junction bases: 6. Germline V gene sequence: CDR1 SGHNT, CDR2 YENEEA. CDR3 length: 16 amino acids. This CDR3 is CASSLVLAGAHNEQFF. CDR3 nucleotide sequence: TGTGCCAGCAGCTTAGTGTTAGCGGGAGCTCACAATGAGCAGTTCTTC.

The V call is TRBV20-1, the J call TRBJ1-1; D gene ambiguous. The CDR3 sequence is 11 residues long. Deletions cut 1 base from V and 10 bases from J, with 10 bases between. Per the germline V gene, CDR1 is DFQATT and CDR2 is SNEGSKA (reference sequence). The CDR3 coding sequence is TGCAGTGCTAGAGTACCCTCCGGAGCTTTCTTT. Residues: CSARVPSGAFF.

This rearrangement joins TRBV19 to TRBJ1-1, with a possible D match to TRBD1 (6 bases). This CDR3 contains 13 residues. In germline, CDR1 is LNHDA, CDR2 SQIVND (reference sequence). V lost 5 bases and J 10 bases, leaving 17 bases between the germline ends. The CDR3 DNA is TGTGCCAGTAGTGGACAGATTCCCCCTCGAGCTTTCTTT. Protein: CASSGQIPPRAFF.

The chain employs TRBV2 and TRBJ2-3; 16 nucleotides agree with TRBD2. The junction had 11 bases not matched to a gene; V was cut back by 5 bases and J by 3 bases. CDR3 length: 19 residues. Germline CDR1 SNHLY, CDR2 FYNNEI. The CDR3 nucleotides read TGTGCCAGCAGTTCCTTTGGGACTAGCGGGGGGGCCCGAACAGATACGCAGTATTTT. It is translated as CASSSFGTSGGARTDTQYF.

J is TRBJ1-6 and V is TRBV7-2; 9 bases line up with TRBD1. The CDR3 is made up of 16 amino acids. Germline CDR1 is SGHTA and CDR2 is FQGNSA. V lost 1 base and J lost 4; bases outside the gene matches: 2. The CDR3 here is CASSLVGTGYNSPLHF. Written as DNA, the CDR3 is TGTGCCAGCAGCTTAGTAGGGACAGGGTATAATTCACCCCTCCACTTT.

This chain uses TRBV10-3 with TRBJ2-7; 12 bases match TRBD1. V shed 6 bases and J 5 bases; nucleotides not matched to a gene: 5. The CDR3 has 14 residues. CDR1 and CDR2 (germline): ENHRY, SYGVKD. CDR3 in amino acids: CAIRRDRGRNEQYF. For the CDR3, the DNA is TGTGCCATCAGGCGGGACAGGGGGCGGAACGAGCAGTACTTC.

The rearrangement links TRBV27 to TRBJ2-7; possibly TRBD1 for D (5 bases). The CDR3 covers 16 residues. Deletions cut 4 bases from V and 0 bases from J, with 16 bases between. CDR1 and CDR2 (germline): MNHEY, SMNVEV (reference sequence). This CDR3 is CASSSDRQSSSYEQYF. CDR3 DNA sequence: TGTGCCAGCAGTTCTGATCGACAGTCTTCCTCCTACGAGCAGTACTTC.

V gene TRBV4-1 combines with J gene TRBJ1-2, with D uncertain. Trimming took off 1 base at V and 5 bases at J, with 14 bases between the two ends. Germline CDR1 reads MGHRA; CDR2 reads YSYEKL. This CDR3 spans 15 amino acids. The DNA of the CDR3 is TGCGCCAGCAGCCAAGCCCTCAGGCAGATTTATGGCTACACCTTC. Encoded protein: CASSQALRQIYGYTF.

This chain connects TRBV18 to TRBJ2-3, with D perhaps TRBD1 (5 bases). The germline V gene has CDR1 KGHSH and CDR2 LQKENI. Trimming took 6 bases from V and 2 from J, leaving 24 bases between them. The CDR3 runs 18 residues. The CDR3, as DNA: TGTGCCAGCTCCTACTATAGGGGTTCTGGCGCCCACACAGATACGCAGTATTTT. The encoded protein is CASSYYRGSGAHTDTQYF.

The chain joins TRBV7-3 to TRBJ2-5, with D unresolved. With 1 base removed from V and 2 bases from J, the gap between germline ends came to 5 bases. Germline V gene lookup returns CDR1 SGHTA and CDR2 FQGTGA. CDR3 length equals 13 residues. CDR3 amino acids: CASSLMRQETQYF. CDR3 DNA: TGTGCCAGCAGCTTAATGCGGCAAGAGACCCAGTACTTC. Supplemented by reference TRBV7-3 and TRBJ2-5, the full variable domain reads GAGVSQTPSNKVTEKGKYVELRCDPISGHTALYWYRQSLGQGPEFLIYFQGTGAADDSGLPNDRFFAVRPEGSVSTLKIQRTERGDSAVYLCASSLMRQETQYFGPGTRLLVL.

The genes are TRBV6-5 and TRBJ1-4; possibly TRBD1 for D (5 bases). This CDR3 is built from 14 residues. The germline V gene encodes CDR1 MNHEY and CDR2 SVGAGI. The V gene lost 2 bases and the J gene lost 7 bases, with 11 bases spanning the gap. CDR3 DNA: TGTGCCAGCAGTTACAATCGCAGGGCTGAAAAACTGTTTTTT. The encoded protein is CASSYNRRAEKLFF.

This clone was seen a handful of times. Here the CDR3 reads CASSERSYEQYF. CDR3 DNA: TGTGCCAGCAGTGAAAGGAGCTACGAGCAGTACTTC. This chain connects TRBV2 to TRBJ2-7; D not certain. The CDR3 is 12 amino acids. CDR1 SNHLY and CDR2 FYNNEI come from the germline V gene. V lost 2 bases to trimming and J lost 3 bases, with 5 bases between them.

The V gene is TRBV19, the J gene TRBJ2-7, with 8 nucleotides matching TRBD1. The trim removed 10 bases at V and 2 bases at J, leaving 7 bases unmatched. This CDR3 is 13 amino acids long. The germline CDR1 and CDR2 sequences are LNHDA and SQIVND (reference sequence). The CDR3 here is CATEGQAPYEQYF. CDR3 DNA sequence: TGTGCCACCGAGGGACAGGCCCCCTACGAGCAGTACTTC.

The J gene is TRBJ2-3, the V gene TRBV5-4, with 9 bases identical to TRBD1. Germline assignment: CDR1 SGHNT and CDR2 YYREEE (reference sequence). V lost 4 bases, J lost 2 bases, and 8 bases stayed unmatched. This CDR3 has 16 amino acids. For the CDR3, the DNA is TGTGCCAGCAGCCATCAAGGACAGGGGATCACAGATACGCAGTATTTT. Residues: CASSHQGQGITDTQYF. The full variable domain, completed using reference TRBV5-4 and TRBJ2-3, is ETGVTQSPTHLIKTRGQQVTLRCSSQSGHNTVSWYQQALGQGPQFIFQYYREEENGRGNFPPRFSGLQFPNYSSELNVNALELDDSALYLCASSHQGQGITDTQYFGPGTRLTVL.

This clone was detected once. The chain combines TRBV29-1 with TRBJ2-1, with 9 nucleotides matching TRBD1. The CDR3 sequence is 14 residues long. Germline V lookup: CDR1 SQVTM, CDR2 ANQGSEA. The V and J ends lost 5 bases and 7 bases, in that order; junction bases with no gene match: 9. The CDR3 DNA is TGCAGCGTTTACCGGGACAGGGCTCAAAATGAGCAGTTCTTC. Translated, it gives CSVYRDRAQNEQFF.

This clone was seen only a few times. The chain is built from TRBV2 and TRBJ1-2; 7 bases match TRBD1. This CDR3 contains 13 residues. Germline V gene sequence: CDR1 SNHLY, CDR2 FYNNEI. The V and J ends lost 8 bases and 4 bases, in that order; junction bases with no gene match: 7. The CDR3 nucleotides read TGTGCCAGCCGAGAGACAGGGCTCTATGGCTACACCTTC. It translates to CASRETGLYGYTF.

In its sample, this clone was seen a few times. DNA for the CDR3: TGTGCCAGCAGCGGGACAGGGAGTGGCGGGGAGCTGTTTTTT. Translation gives CASSGTGSGGELFF. The chain has TRBV5-6 and TRBJ2-2, with TRBD1 identical over 9 bases. Trimming took 4 bases from V and 7 from J; bases not matched to a gene: 5. The CDR3 sequence is 14 residues long. CDR1 is SGHDT and CDR2 is YYEEEE in the germline V gene.

The chain is built from TRBV11-2 and TRBJ2-1, with D possibly matching TRBD2 (6 bases). CDR3 length equals 14 residues. CDR1 is SGHAT and CDR2 is FQNNGV in the germline V gene. The V end was cut by 1 base, the J end by 10 bases, with 14 bases between. As DNA, the CDR3 is TGTGCCAGCAGCTTAGGGAGGGCGGCAGACGAGCAGTTCTTC. Translating it yields CASSLGRAADEQFF.